The 10 T cell receptor beta chains given below trace back to one sample, sequenced in a study of control samples from healthy donors and cancer patients. Only in-frame clones appear in the TCRdb table, and some are missing; sequencing was by immunoSEQ multiplex PCR. The sample holds about 130,000 clones, around nine tenths seen once. The sequencing sample was made of blood. These receptors originate from a man aged 18 to 30 in good health.

This chain joins TRBV3-1 (or the pseudogene TRBV3-2) and TRBJ2-3, with a tentative D call TRBD1 (5 bases). The CDR3 runs 17 residues. Looked up from germline, CDR1 is LGHDT and CDR2 is YNNKEL (reference sequence). Trimming removed 0 bases at V and 0 bases at J, with 13 bases between. This CDR3 reads CASSQDELRGSTDTQYF. CDR3 sequence (DNA): TGTGCCAGCAGCCAAGATGAGCTTAGGGGAAGCACAGATACGCAGTATTTT.

The chain employs TRBV25-1 and TRBJ1-5; the D is unclear. Germline-derived CDR1 and CDR2 are MGHDK and SYGVNS. V lost 10 bases and J 3 bases, leaving 13 bases between the germline ends. The CDR3 extends over 13 amino acids. CDR3 bases: TGTGCCACCCCGGTGCACCACAATCAGCCCCAGCATTTT. Its protein is CATPVHHNQPQHF.

The chain links TRBV3-1 (or the pseudogene TRBV3-2) to TRBJ2-5; TRBD2 matches at 11 bases. Per germline, CDR1 LGHDT and CDR2 YNNKEL (reference sequence). The CDR3 has 15 residues. The V gene end was trimmed by 1 base and the J gene end by 5 bases; junction bases not matched to a gene: 3. The CDR3 coding sequence is TGTGCCAGCAGCCAAGGACTAGCGGGGCCGGAGACCCAGTACTTC. It codes for CASSQGLAGPETQYF.

The chain uses TRBV9 and TRBJ1-2, with a weak D call TRBD1 (6 bases). There are 14 residues in the CDR3. V lost 6 bases, J lost 7 bases, and 19 bases lay in between. Germline assignment: CDR1 SGDLS and CDR2 YYNGEE. The CDR3, as DNA: TGTGCCAGCAACCACGGTGCGGGGGCAGGTGGCTACACCTTC. Amino acids: CASNHGAGAGGYTF.

This clone was seen only once. The chain recombines TRBV5-1 with TRBJ2-5; the D gene is possibly TRBD2 (6 bases). Germline assignment: CDR1 SGHRS and CDR2 YFSETQ. CDR3 length equals 13 residues. Trimming pared 1 base from V and 5 bases from J, leaving 9 bases between. CDR3 nucleotides: TGCGCCAGCAGCTTGAGGGGAGGCGAGACCCAGTACTTC. This sequence encodes CASSLRGGETQYF.

V and J are TRBV12-5 and TRBJ1-5; D might be TRBD1 (5 bases). The CDR3 is made up of 13 amino acids. The ends were cut back, 10 bases at V and 3 bases at J, with 13 bases in the middle. Germline CDR1 and CDR2: LGHNT and FRNRAP. The DNA for the CDR3 is TGTGCTACCTCGGGGGTTGACAATCAGCCCCAGCATTTT. It is translated as CATSGVDNQPQHF. Full variable domain (missing parts from reference TRBV12-5 and TRBJ1-5): DARVTQTPRHKVTEMGQEVTMRCQPILGHNTVFWYRQTMMQGLELLAYFRNRAPLDDSGMPKDRFSAEMPDATLATLKIQPSEPRDSAVYFCATSGVDNQPQHFGDGTRLSIL.

V usage is TRBV6-5 and J usage is TRBJ1-1; no definite D call. The CDR3 covers 15 residues. Germline assignment: CDR1 MNHEY and CDR2 SVGAGI. V dropped 6 bases and J dropped 1 base, with 15 bases sitting between them. CDR3 sequence reads: CASSPDAGWNTEAFF. The CDR3 DNA sequence: TGTGCCAGCAGCCCCGACGCGGGGTGGAACACTGAAGCTTTCTTT.

The rearrangement uses TRBV7-6 and TRBJ2-3; 8 bases align to TRBD2. Trimming removed 2 bases from V and 4 bases from J; junction bases left unmatched: 14. CDR1 is SGHVS, CDR2 FNYEAQ, per germline. The CDR3 has 18 residues. CDR3 sequence: CASSLRLAGEGLADTQYF. The CDR3 DNA is TGTGCCAGCAGCTTACGGCTAGCGGGCGAAGGATTGGCAGATACGCAGTATTTT.

The chain's CDR3 is CASSDGPGTEAFF. The CDR3, as DNA: TGTGCCAGCAGCGACGGGCCAGGCACTGAAGCTTTCTTT. V and J are TRBV11-3 and TRBJ1-1; D gene ambiguous. The CDR3 spans 13 residues. V lost 5 bases to trimming and J lost 4 bases, with 11 bases between them. Germline CDR1 reads SGHNT; CDR2 reads YENEEA. The variable domain in full, completed from reference TRBV11-3 and TRBJ1-1, reads EAGVVQSPRYKIIEKKQPVAFWCNPISGHNTLYWYLQNLGQGPELLIRYENEEAVDDSQLPKDRFSAERLKGVDSTLKIQPAELGDSAVYLCASSDGPGTEAFFGQGTRLTVV.

V and J are TRBV10-3 and TRBJ2-2; no clear D gene. V was cut by 6 bases and J by 1 base, with 15 bases left in between. The CDR3 extends over 16 amino acids. CDR1 is ENHRY and CDR2 is SYGVKD in the germline V gene. CDR3 sequence (DNA): TGTGCCATCAGGCCCGAGGAGTTGGGGAACACCGGGGAGCTGTTTTTT. Translated: CAIRPEELGNTGELFF.